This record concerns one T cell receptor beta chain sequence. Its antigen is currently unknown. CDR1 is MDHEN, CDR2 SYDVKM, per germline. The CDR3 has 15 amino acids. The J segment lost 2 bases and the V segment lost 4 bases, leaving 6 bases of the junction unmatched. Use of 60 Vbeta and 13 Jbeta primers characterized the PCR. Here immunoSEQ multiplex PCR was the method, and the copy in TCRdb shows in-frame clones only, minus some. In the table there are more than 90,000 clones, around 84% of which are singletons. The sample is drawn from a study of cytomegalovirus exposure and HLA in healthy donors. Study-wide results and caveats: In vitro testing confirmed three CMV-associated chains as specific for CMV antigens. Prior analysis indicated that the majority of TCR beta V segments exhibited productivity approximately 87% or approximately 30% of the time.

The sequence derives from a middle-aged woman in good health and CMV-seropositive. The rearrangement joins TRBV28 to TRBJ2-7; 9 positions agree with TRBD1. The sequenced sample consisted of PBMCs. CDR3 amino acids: CASSSLRTGAYEQYF. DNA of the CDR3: TGTGCCAGCAGTTCTCTCAGGACAGGGGCCTACGAGCAGTACTTC.